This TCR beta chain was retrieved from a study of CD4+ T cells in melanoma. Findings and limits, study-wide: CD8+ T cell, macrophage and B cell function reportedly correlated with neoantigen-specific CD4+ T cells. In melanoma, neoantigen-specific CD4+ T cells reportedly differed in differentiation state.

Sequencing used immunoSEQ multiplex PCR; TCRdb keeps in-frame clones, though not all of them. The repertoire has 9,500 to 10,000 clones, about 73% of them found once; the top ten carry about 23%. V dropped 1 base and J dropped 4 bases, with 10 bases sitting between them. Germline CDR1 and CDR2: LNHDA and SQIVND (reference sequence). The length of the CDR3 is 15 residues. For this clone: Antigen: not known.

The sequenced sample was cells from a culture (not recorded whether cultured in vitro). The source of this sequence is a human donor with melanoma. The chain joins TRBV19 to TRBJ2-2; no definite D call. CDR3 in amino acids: CASSIVLDRTGELFF. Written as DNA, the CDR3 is TGTGCCAGTAGTATAGTGCTAGATCGCACCGGGGAGCTGTTTTTT.